This TCR beta chain stems from a study of neurological immune-mediated disorders. It was by 5'RACE with 10-nucleotide random UMIs that the cDNA was made. TCRdb fed the 5' RACE reads into MiXCR, producing one record per CDR3 protein. The sample contains tens of thousands of distinct CDR3 sequences, around 5% of which appear only once. Germline values: CDR1 LGHNA, CDR2 YNFKEQ. The CDR3 extends over 14 amino acids. The table lists this clonotype with many counts. Germline and junction disagree at one end, which may indicate a read error. The source of this sequence is a man aged 18 to 30 with multiple sclerosis. V is TRBV4-2 and J is TRBJ1-6; D is undetermined. Sequenced sample: PBMCs. As DNA, the CDR3 is TGTGCCAGCAAATCGGAACCCCTCAATTCACCCCTCAACTTT. Its protein is CASKSEPLNSPLNF.